This note documents a single TCR beta chain sequence. Antigen unknown. These data belong to a study of radiotherapy plus CTLA-4 blockade in lung cancer. The study gave focal radiation plus ipilimumab CTLA-4 blockade to patients with chemo-refractory metastatic non-small-cell lung cancer. Only in-frame clones appear in the TCRdb table, and some are missing; sequencing was by immunoSEQ multiplex PCR. The repertoire holds some 73,000 clones, with approximately 73% as singletons. Notes on the study in general: It was early blood T cell clone dynamics, with interferon-beta, that reportedly best predicted response.

The germline CDR1 and CDR2 sequences are GTSNPN and SVGIG (reference sequence). Trimming cost V 6 bases and J 4 bases; bases outside gene matches: 11. CDR3 length: 15 amino acids. This chain links TRBV30 with TRBJ2-5; 10 nucleotides line up with TRBD2. The TCR sequence derives from a human donor with non-small cell lung cancer whose response to radiotherapy plus ipilimumab could not be evaluated. The source was peripheral blood, collected from a patient treated with radiotherapy plus ipilimumab. CDR3 nucleotides: TGTGCCTGCCACACCTCTAGCGGGGGAGTAGAGACCCAGTACTTC. Encoded protein: CACHTSSGGVETQYF.